The present entry profiles one TCR beta chain with its context. No antigen is known for it. The data belong to a study of response to subunit inactivated influenza vaccine. MiXCR was run by TCRdb on the RT-PCR reads, yielding one entry per CDR3 protein. The data contain around 540,000 distinct CDR3 sequences, roughly 12% of them singletons. Study-wide results and limits: The authors offered the suggestion that each seasonal influenza vaccination recruits few new T cells.

Trimming left V 5 bases short and J 0 bases short, with 11 bases between. The germline gives CDR1 DFQATT, CDR2 SNEGSKA (reference sequence). The CDR3 covers 13 residues. The clonotype was recovered from a man aged 50-60 years who received an inactivated influenza vaccine. The starting material was PBMCs from blood, obtained on the day of vaccination. This chain uses TRBV20-1 with TRBJ2-7; TRBD1 is a possible D gene (6 bases). The CDR3 bases are TGCAGTGCTCGCAGGGGAAGCTCCTACGAGCAGTACTTC. This codes for CSARRGSSYEQYF.